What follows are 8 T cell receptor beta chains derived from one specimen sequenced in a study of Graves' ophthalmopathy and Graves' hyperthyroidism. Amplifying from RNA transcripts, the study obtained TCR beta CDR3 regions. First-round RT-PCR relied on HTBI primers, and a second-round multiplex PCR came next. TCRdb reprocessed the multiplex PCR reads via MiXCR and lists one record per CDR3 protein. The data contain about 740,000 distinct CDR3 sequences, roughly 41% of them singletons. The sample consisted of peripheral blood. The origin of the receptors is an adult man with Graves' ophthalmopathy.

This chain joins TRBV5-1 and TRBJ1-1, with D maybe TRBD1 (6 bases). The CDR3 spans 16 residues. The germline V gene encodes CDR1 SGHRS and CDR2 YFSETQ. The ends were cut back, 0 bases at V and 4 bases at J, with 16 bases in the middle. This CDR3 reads CASSLGPTGRGTEAFF. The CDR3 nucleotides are TGCGCCAGCAGCTTGGGACCTACAGGGAGGGGCACTGAAGCTTTCTTT.

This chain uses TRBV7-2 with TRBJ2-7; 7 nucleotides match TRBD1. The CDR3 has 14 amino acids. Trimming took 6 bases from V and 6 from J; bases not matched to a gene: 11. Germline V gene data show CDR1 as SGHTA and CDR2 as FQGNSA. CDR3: CASRLQGNGGEQYF. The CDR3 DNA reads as TGTGCCAGCAGGCTACAGGGGAATGGCGGCGAGCAGTACTTC.

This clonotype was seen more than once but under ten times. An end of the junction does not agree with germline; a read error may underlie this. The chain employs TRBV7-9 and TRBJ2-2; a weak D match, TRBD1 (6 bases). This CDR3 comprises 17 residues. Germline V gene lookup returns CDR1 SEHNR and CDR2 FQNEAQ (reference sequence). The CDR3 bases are TGCGCCAGCAGCCAAGATCAATGGGACACCTCCACCGGGGAGCTGTTTTTT. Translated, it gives CASSQDQWDTSTGELFF.

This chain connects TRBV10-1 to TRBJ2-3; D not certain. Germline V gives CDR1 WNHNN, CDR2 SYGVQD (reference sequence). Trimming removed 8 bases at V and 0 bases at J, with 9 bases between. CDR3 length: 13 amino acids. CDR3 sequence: CASGNHSTDTQYF. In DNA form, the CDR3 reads TGCGCCAGCGGGAACCACAGCACAGATACGCAGTATTTT.

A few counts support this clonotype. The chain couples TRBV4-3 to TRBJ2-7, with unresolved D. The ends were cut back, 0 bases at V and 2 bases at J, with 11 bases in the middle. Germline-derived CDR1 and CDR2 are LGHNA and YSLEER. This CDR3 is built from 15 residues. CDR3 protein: CASSQDTSPPYEQYF. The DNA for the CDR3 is TGCGCCAGCAGCCAAGACACAAGTCCCCCCTACGAGCAGTACTTC.

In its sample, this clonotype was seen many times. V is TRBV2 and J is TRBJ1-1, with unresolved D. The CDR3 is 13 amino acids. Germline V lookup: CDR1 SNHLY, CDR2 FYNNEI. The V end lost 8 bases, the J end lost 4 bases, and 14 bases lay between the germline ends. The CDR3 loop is CASGESLATEAFF. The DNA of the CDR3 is TGTGCCAGCGGCGAGAGCCTTGCCACTGAAGCTTTCTTT.

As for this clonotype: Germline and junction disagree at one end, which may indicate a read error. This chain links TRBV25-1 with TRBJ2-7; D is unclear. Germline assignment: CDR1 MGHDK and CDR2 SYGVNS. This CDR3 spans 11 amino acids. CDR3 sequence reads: CASSSTYEQCF. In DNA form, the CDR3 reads TGTGCCAGCAGTTCAACCTACGAGCAGTGCTTC.

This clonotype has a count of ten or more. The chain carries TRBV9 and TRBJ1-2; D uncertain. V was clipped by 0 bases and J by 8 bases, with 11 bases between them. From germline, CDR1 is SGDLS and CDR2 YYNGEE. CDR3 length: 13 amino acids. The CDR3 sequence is CASSVDEGMGYTF. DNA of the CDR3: TGTGCCAGCAGCGTAGACGAAGGCATGGGCTACACCTTC.